The rows below give T cell receptor beta chains drawn from one sample of a study of cytotoxic CD8 clonotypes in ibrutinib-treated CLL. Assay: immunoSEQ multiplex PCR; the TCRdb copy retains only in-frame clones and omits some. The repertoire holds approximately 32,000 clones, approximately 70% seen once, with about 30% in the top ten. Source: PBMCs, taken before ibrutinib treatment. These receptors all come from a human donor with chronic lymphocytic leukemia. Each CDR3 is given with its conserved first and last residue. Fields, in order: J gene, D gene, clone size, V gene, CDR3 protein, CDR3 DNA. The D gene is left open where the match is weak. Not all rows give a size; the values are once, few, many and, for expanded clones, a class.

j_gene: TRBJ2-7
d_gene: NA
abundance: NA
v_gene: TRBV10-3
CDR3aa: CAISVAESSYEQYF
CDR3nt: TGTGCCATCAGTGTGGCCGAATCCTCCTACGAGCAGTACTTC

j_gene: TRBJ2-7
d_gene: TRBD2
abundance: NA
v_gene: TRBV10-3
CDR3aa: CATQAGGGYEQYF
CDR3nt: TGTGCCACTCAAGCGGGAGGTGGCTACGAGCAGTACTTC

j_gene: TRBJ2-7
d_gene: TRBD1
abundance: few
v_gene: TRBV19
CDR3aa: CASTARQGSYEQYF
CDR3nt: TGTGCCAGTACCGCTCGACAGGGCTCCTACGAGCAGTACTTC

j_gene: TRBJ1-4
d_gene: TRBD1
abundance: NA
v_gene: TRBV6-5
CDR3aa: CASSGTGVGEKLFF
CDR3nt: TGTGCCAGCAGTGGGACAGGGGTGGGTGAAAAACTGTTTTTT

j_gene: TRBJ2-1
d_gene: NA
abundance: few
v_gene: TRBV7-2
CDR3aa: CASSPGLASNEQFF
CDR3nt: TGTGCCAGCAGCCCCGGACTCGCCTCGAATGAGCAGTTCTTC

j_gene: TRBJ2-2
d_gene: NA
abundance: few
v_gene: TRBV7-9
CDR3aa: CASTLGDTGELFF
CDR3nt: TGTGCCAGCACCCTCGGGGATACCGGGGAGCTGTTTTTT

j_gene: TRBJ2-3
d_gene: NA
abundance: NA
v_gene: TRBV7-2
CDR3aa: CASSSVLGGASDTQYF
CDR3nt: TGTGCCAGCAGCTCAGTCCTGGGTGGAGCCTCAGATACGCAGTATTTT

j_gene: TRBJ1-5
d_gene: NA
abundance: few
v_gene: TRBV7-6
CDR3aa: CASSLGIDQPQHF
CDR3nt: TGTGCCAGCAGCTTAGGGATCGATCAGCCCCAGCATTTT

j_gene: TRBJ2-7
d_gene: NA
abundance: NA
v_gene: TRBV30
CDR3aa: CAWSVPGPFAEQYF
CDR3nt: TGTGCCTGGAGTGTACCTGGGCCTTTTGCGGAGCAGTACTTC

j_gene: TRBJ2-5
d_gene: NA
abundance: NA
v_gene: TRBV11-2
CDR3aa: CASSLYLGRDLQETQYF
CDR3nt: TGTGCCAGCAGCTTATATTTGGGCAGAGACCTCCAAGAGACCCAGTACTTC

j_gene: TRBJ2-3
d_gene: NA
abundance: NA
v_gene: TRBV20-1
CDR3aa: CSATEDYTQYF
CDR3nt: TGCAGTGCTACCGAGGATTATACGCAGTATTTT

j_gene: TRBJ2-7
d_gene: NA
abundance: NA
v_gene: TRBV6-5
CDR3aa: CASSYAFSSYEQYF
CDR3nt: TGTGCCAGCAGTTACGCGTTTAGCTCCTACGAGCAGTACTTC

j_gene: TRBJ2-1
d_gene: TRBD2
abundance: NA
v_gene: TRBV13
CDR3aa: CASSPLGTSDLRAFNIEQFF
CDR3nt: TGTGCCAGCAGCCCGCTCGGGACTAGCGACCTCCGGGCCTTCAACATTGAGCAGTTCTTC

j_gene: TRBJ1-5
d_gene: NA
abundance: NA
v_gene: TRBV27
CDR3aa: CASSSRGLGPQHF
CDR3nt: TGTGCCAGCAGTTCCCGGGGCCTGGGGCCCCAGCATTTT

j_gene: TRBJ1-2
d_gene: TRBD1
abundance: NA
v_gene: TRBV7-2
CDR3aa: CASSLGTGVFNYGYTF
CDR3nt: TGTGCCAGCAGCTTAGGGACAGGGGTTTTTAACTATGGCTACACCTTC

j_gene: TRBJ2-2
d_gene: TRBD2
abundance: NA
v_gene: TRBV7-2
CDR3aa: CASSQRTIAGGPITGELFF
CDR3nt: TGTGCCAGCAGCCAGAGAACTATAGCGGGGGGGCCGATCACCGGGGAGCTGTTTTTT

j_gene: TRBJ2-7
d_gene: TRBD1
abundance: NA
v_gene: TRBV18
CDR3aa: CASSAPGQGYEQYF
CDR3nt: TGTGCCAGCTCAGCTCCGGGACAGGGCTACGAGCAGTACTTC

j_gene: TRBJ2-3
d_gene: TRBD2
abundance: once
v_gene: TRBV4-1
CDR3aa: CASSRNPGLAGETDTQYF
CDR3nt: TGCGCCAGCAGCCGGAATCCGGGACTAGCGGGAGAGACAGATACGCAGTATTTT

j_gene: TRBJ1-3
d_gene: NA
abundance: medium-sized
v_gene: TRBV4-3
CDR3aa: CASSQDVPRGGNTIYF
CDR3nt: TGCGCCAGCAGCCAAGATGTACCAAGGGGTGGAAACACCATATATTTT

j_gene: TRBJ1-4
d_gene: NA
abundance: NA
v_gene: TRBV6-1
CDR3aa: CASSIQLATNEKLFF
CDR3nt: TGTGCCAGCAGTATACAGCTTGCAACTAATGAAAAACTGTTTTTT

j_gene: TRBJ2-7
d_gene: NA
abundance: NA
v_gene: TRBV11-2
CDR3aa: CASSFSAGGSYEQYF
CDR3nt: TGTGCCAGCAGCTTCTCCGCGGGTGGGTCCTACGAGCAGTACTTC

j_gene: TRBJ1-2
d_gene: NA
abundance: NA
v_gene: TRBV7-8
CDR3aa: CASTTLNYGYTF
CDR3nt: TGTGCCAGCACGACCCTTAACTATGGCTACACCTTC

j_gene: TRBJ1-5
d_gene: TRBD1
abundance: few
v_gene: TRBV10-3
CDR3aa: CAIAGQVNQPQHF
CDR3nt: TGTGCCATCGCAGGACAGGTCAATCAGCCCCAGCATTTT

j_gene: TRBJ2-6
d_gene: NA
abundance: few
v_gene: TRBV4-1
CDR3aa: CASSQEMILSGANVLTF
CDR3nt: TGCGCCAGCAGCCAAGAGATGATACTATCTGGGGCCAACGTCCTGACTTTC

j_gene: TRBJ2-7
d_gene: TRBD2
abundance: NA
v_gene: TRBV28
CDR3aa: CATSGGFYEQYF
CDR3nt: TGTGCCACCTCGGGAGGGTTCTACGAGCAGTACTTC

j_gene: TRBJ2-3
d_gene: TRBD1
abundance: NA
v_gene: TRBV9
CDR3aa: CASSVAGTGIPDTQYF
CDR3nt: TGTGCCAGCAGCGTTGCGGGGACAGGTATTCCAGATACGCAGTATTTT

j_gene: TRBJ2-7
d_gene: TRBD2
abundance: NA
v_gene: TRBV7-2
CDR3aa: CASSQGTIYEQYF
CDR3nt: TGTGCCAGCAGCCAAGGGACTATCTACGAGCAGTACTTC